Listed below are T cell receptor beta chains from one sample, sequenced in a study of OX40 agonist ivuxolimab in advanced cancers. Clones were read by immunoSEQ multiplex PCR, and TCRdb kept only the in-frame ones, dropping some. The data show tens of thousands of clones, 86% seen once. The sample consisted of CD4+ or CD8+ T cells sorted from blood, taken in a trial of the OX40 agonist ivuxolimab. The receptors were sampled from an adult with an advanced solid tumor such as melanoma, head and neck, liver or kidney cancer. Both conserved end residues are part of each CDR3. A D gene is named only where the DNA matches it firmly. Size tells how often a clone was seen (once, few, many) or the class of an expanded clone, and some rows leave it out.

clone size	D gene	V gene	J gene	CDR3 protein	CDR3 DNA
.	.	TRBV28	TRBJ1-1	CASTKGYSTEAFF	TGTGCCAGCACTAAAGGTTACAGCACTGAAGCTTTCTTT
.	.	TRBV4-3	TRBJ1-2	CASSQSDGRGYTF	TGCGCCAGCAGCCAAAGTGATGGGCGAGGCTACACCTTC
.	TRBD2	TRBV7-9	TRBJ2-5	CASTQTGTSGQETQYF	TGTGCCAGCACCCAAACCGGGACTAGCGGGCAAGAGACCCAGTACTTC
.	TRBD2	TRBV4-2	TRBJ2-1	CASSRKSGSSYNEQFF	TGTGCCAGCAGCCGAAAAAGCGGGAGCTCCTACAATGAGCAGTTCTTC
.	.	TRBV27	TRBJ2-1	CASSFGSSSYNEQFF	TGTGCCAGCAGTTTTGGGTCGAGCTCCTACAATGAGCAGTTCTTC
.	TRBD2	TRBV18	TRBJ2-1	CASSRPGLAGPRSYNEQFF	TGTGCCAGCTCACGACCGGGACTAGCGGGCCCTCGCTCCTACAATGAGCAGTTCTTC
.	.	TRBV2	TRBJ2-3	CASKRTGTQYF	TGTGCCAGCAAAAGGACGGGCACGCAGTATTTT
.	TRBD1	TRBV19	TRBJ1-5	CASKSGQGFRNQPQHF	TGTGCCAGTAAGTCGGGACAGGGGTTTCGCAATCAGCCCCAGCATTTT
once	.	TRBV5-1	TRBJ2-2	CASTGDIWTGELFF	TGCGCCAGCACCGGGGATATTTGGACCGGGGAGCTGTTTTTT
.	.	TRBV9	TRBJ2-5	CASSVEPQGTQYF	TGTGCCAGCAGCGTAGAACCCCAAGGAACCCAGTACTTC
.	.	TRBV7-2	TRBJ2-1	CASSRDFPNEQFF	TGTGCCAGCAGCCGGGACTTCCCCAATGAGCAGTTCTTC
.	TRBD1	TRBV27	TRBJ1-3	CASSGGQGAPGNTIYF	TGTGCCAGCAGTGGGGGACAGGGGGCGCCCGGAAACACCATATATTTT
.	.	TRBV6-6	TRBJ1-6	CASRGGSYNSPLHF	TGTGCCAGCAGGGGGGGTTCCTATAATTCACCCCTCCACTTT
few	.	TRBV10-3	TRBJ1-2	CAISAEGIGYGYTF	TGTGCCATCAGTGCAGAGGGGATCGGCTATGGCTACACCTTC